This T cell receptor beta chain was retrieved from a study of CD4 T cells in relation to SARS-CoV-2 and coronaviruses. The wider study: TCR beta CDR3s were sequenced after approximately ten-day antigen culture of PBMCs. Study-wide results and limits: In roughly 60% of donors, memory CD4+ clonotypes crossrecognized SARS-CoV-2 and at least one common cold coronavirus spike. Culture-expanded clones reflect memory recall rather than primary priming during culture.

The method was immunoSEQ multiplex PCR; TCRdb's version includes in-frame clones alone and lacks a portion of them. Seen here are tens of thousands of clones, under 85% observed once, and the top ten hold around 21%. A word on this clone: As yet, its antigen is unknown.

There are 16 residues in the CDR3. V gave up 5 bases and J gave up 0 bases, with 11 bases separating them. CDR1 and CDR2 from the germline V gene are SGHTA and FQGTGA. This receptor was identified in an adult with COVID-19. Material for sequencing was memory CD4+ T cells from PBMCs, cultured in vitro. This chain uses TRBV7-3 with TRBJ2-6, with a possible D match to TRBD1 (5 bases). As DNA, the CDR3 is TGTGCCAGCAGCCCCCGACAGTTCTCTGGGGCCAACGTCCTGACTTTC. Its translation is CASSPRQFSGANVLTF.